This T cell receptor (beta chain) was captured in a study of cytomegalovirus exposure and HLA in healthy donors (dated by TCRdb to between 2016 and 2019). Background on the whole study: An earlier analysis of about 560 of the donors reported roughly 300 Gb of sequence data and 90 million to 120 million unique TCR beta sequences obtained from about 200 million T cells. An early release covering more than 500 HLA-typed donors comprised about 310 gigabases of sequencing data and tens of millions of unique TCR sequences. Among the roughly 400 genotyped donors, approximately 76% belonged to the genetic ancestry cluster associated with self-reported Caucasian donors. The study aimed to test whether cataloging public T cell receptors could reveal signatures of past pathogen exposure. Using immunosequencing, the study profiled T cell repertoires from 666 subjects and related those repertoires to cytomegalovirus serostatus. Along with the roughly 610-subject first cohort, a separate validation cohort of over a hundred different subjects was used. The study combined high-throughput TCR immunosequencing, statistical association of individual TCRs with disease status, and machine learning to predict cytomegalovirus infection status. A later analysis re-examined previously published TCR beta repertoires from roughly 720 donors and added high-resolution HLA genotyping to investigate patterns of TCR occurrence. Rather than using new phenotypic data, the later analysis identified candidate immune exposures from TCR beta sequences and from how often those sequences occurred across donors. An earlier analysis of approximately 500 of the donors applied high-throughput TCR beta sequencing to assess whether each TCR beta V gene segment acted as functional or pseudogenic. Donor age, sex, ethnicity and CMV serostatus were compiled alongside the repertoire data. Genome-wide SNP genotypes for about three fifths of the roughly 700 donors were used in a later genetic analysis, which treated that subset as a discovery cohort. Every repertoire in the discovery cohort had been generated on one and the same sequencing platform. HLA typing covered class I and class II loci at four-digit resolution. The number of typed donors differed by locus: roughly 629-640 for A, B, C, DRB1 and DQB1; roughly 510 for DQA1; 606 for DPA1; and around 450 for DPB1. Four to six DR-DQ haplotypes were handled as single units for association and clustering because linkage in the cohort was strong. Among several hundred genotyped donors of the cohort, an average of roughly 230,000 unique TCR beta nucleotide sequences was sequenced per donor, of which about 20% were non-productive.

The library relied on the immunoSEQ multiplex PCR assay. For the multiplex PCR, a mixture combining 60 forward primers for TCR Vbeta segments and 13 reverse primers for TCR Jbeta segments was used. The CDR3 region of rearranged TCR beta genes was amplified from genomic DNA by a multiplex PCR assay. The Illumina HiSeq System was used to sequence the amplified TCR beta libraries as 87-base-pair reads. Per the authors' processing: In a later analysis, tens of millions of unique TCR beta chains were counted across the 500 to 850 repertoires, and roughly 11 million of these chains were shared by at least two donors. A nearest-neighbor algorithm error-corrected the raw reads and collapsed the reads into unique sequences, merging closely related sequences to remove PCR and sequencing errors. CDR3 sequences were aligned to IMGT reference sequences to assign V, D and J gene segments. Each retained sequence needed at least a six-nucleotide match to both a V gene segment and a J gene segment. Rearrangements were called productive when the CDR3 lacked stop codons and stayed in frame with V and J; all others were non-productive. CDR3 was defined by IMGT convention, running from the second conserved V-encoded cysteine to the conserved J-encoded phenylalanine. The earlier analysis of a few hundred of the donors excluded sequences that lacked an unambiguous match to a single V gene segment. In an earlier analysis of 587 of the donors, a V segment was called functional when productive rearrangements were above 56.7%, and segregating when the standard deviation between donors exceeded 5%. A statistical classification framework was developed to diagnose cytomegalovirus status using the catalog of TCR beta chain sequences. In a later analysis, V and J genes were assigned by comparing TCR nucleotide sequences against IMGT/GENE-DB human TR gene sequences. In a later analysis, CDR3 sequences and most-parsimonious VDJ recombination scenarios were assigned using the TCRdist pipeline. In a later analysis, each TCR beta chain was defined by its CDR3 amino acid sequence together with its V-gene family, and reads lacking a unique V-gene family were excluded. A later analysis removed 550 to 650 highly shared, low-generation-probability nucleotide sequences to deal with suspected cross-contamination and a sequencing artifact. In a later analysis, a clonal expansion index for each public chain was calculated from normalized within-repertoire ranks of inferred template counts. In a later analysis, generation probabilities were computed using a VDJ recombination model fitted to out-of-frame rearrangements, and the results were checked against IGoR. In a later analysis, TCR-TCR, TCR-HLA and TCR-CMV co-occurrence was scored with hypergeometric tests, and a repertoire-size bias correction was applied to TCR pairs. A later analysis estimated false discovery rates by permuting HLA or CMV assignments 20 times. In a later analysis, co-occurring TCRs were grouped with DBSCAN, and TCRdist sequence similarity was added when clustering was performed within HLA-allele-positive subsets. For co-occurrence clustering, repertoires with fewer than 30,000 or more than 120,000 public chains were excluded, along with a handful of repertoires with anomalous nucleotide sharing. TCRdb retrieved this table from immuneACCESS and kept in-frame rearrangements only. Not all clones are present; in checked studies, unresolved V genes account for under half, and no reason is known for the remainder. The V and J calls and the clone size are those of that table, but D and trimming were determined from the DNA. The sample table records over 85,000 clones; approximately 85% of these occur just once. Under 5.5% of the sample belongs to the ten largest clones.

Comment on this clone: Its antigen is still unknown. Nothing much larger sits one base from this clone, and base qualities are not available.

The cohort comprised 710 or so healthy bone marrow donors. At the time of sampling, every cohort member was nominally healthy, though immune exposures that went unrecorded were likely present. The donor tested CMV seropositive and was one of the 289 seropositive cohort members. A peripheral blood sample was collected from each donor, and TCR beta sequencing was performed on peripheral blood mononuclear cells. Genomic DNA extraction from the blood cell samples was performed with the Qiagen DNeasy Blood Extraction Kit. The CDR3 numbers 13 residues from cysteine through phenylalanine. The only DNA kept is the CDR3, 39 bases in frame from the first base. V and J lose 4 bases and 2 bases, and a span of 9 bases separates them. The germline V gene (reference sequence) gives CDR1 as GTSNPN and CDR2 as SVGIG. What the authors observed across the whole study: In a later analysis, around 17,000 TCR beta sequences were associated with specific HLA alleles at a false discovery rate of 0.05. For the cohort, immune exposure information was limited to CMV serostatus. A further reported finding was that TCR beta sequences accurately predicted the HLA-A and HLA-B alleles for most subjects in the first cohort. According to a later genetic analysis, donors in an Asian-associated ancestry cluster had fewer N-insertions in productive TCRs than the roughly 700-donor mean. The authors suggested that the approach could potentially be extended to other disease states and immunological phenotypes. The 87-base-pair reads could not distinguish some IMGT-functional V segments, including TRBV6-2 and TRBV6-3, so those segments were excluded. In an earlier analysis of 587 of the donors, most TCR beta V segments appeared in productive rearrangements about 90% or about 30% of the time, broadly matching IMGT annotations. Because some donors lacked HLA typing at each locus, the association tests relied only on the typed subset. The sequencing pipeline was judged likely to have produced a cluster of highly shared sequence variants as a technical artifact. Over 15 rarely observed V segments, including chromosome 9 orphons, were excluded from the earlier analysis of several hundred of the donors because counts were too low. In both the original and validation cohorts, the classifier was reported to diagnose cytomegalovirus status with high specificity and sensitivity. The study listed 150 to 200 TCR beta chains as associated with cytomegalovirus. While some public TCRs were present in many individuals, most TCR sequences turned up only very rarely across donors. In vitro tests confirmed that three of the cytomegalovirus-associated TCR beta chains recognize cytomegalovirus antigens. In a later analysis, HLA-associated TCR beta chains were found to be more clonally expanded and to have lower generation probabilities than equally common non-associated chains. In this cohort, only TCR beta chains were sequenced, and detectable features were limited by the absence of alpha or paired-chain data. A later analysis found that most CMV-associated TCR beta chains appeared HLA-restricted, with HLA associations seemingly driven largely by CMV exposure. A later analysis found that TCR association rates varied across HLA loci, with DRB1 alleles showing the most associated TCRs and HLA-C alleles the fewest. Assigning TCR associations to individual alleles was difficult when HLA alleles, especially DR and DQ, strongly co-occurred. Roughly uniform sequencing depth across donors was assumed in presence/absence analyses, although this assumption may not hold. Correlated functional status among segregating V segments might be attributable to linkage disequilibrium, but an unknown experimental factor could not be ruled out. According to a later analysis, parvovirus B19, influenza, CMV and Epstein-Barr virus appeared linked to several top co-occurrence clusters. In a later genetic analysis, a missense DCLRE1C variant was associated with V-gene and J-gene trimming of TCR beta chains, and the association was replicated in an independent cohort.

The sequencing input was PBMCs. The rearrangement joined TRBV30 to TRBJ1-5; the D gene assignment is ambiguous. The receptor comes from a man between 35 and 55 years old in good health and CMV-seropositive. The DNA reads TGTGCCTGGAATCGGGGTGGCAATCAGCCCCAGCATTTT. It is translated as CAWNRGGNQPQHF.